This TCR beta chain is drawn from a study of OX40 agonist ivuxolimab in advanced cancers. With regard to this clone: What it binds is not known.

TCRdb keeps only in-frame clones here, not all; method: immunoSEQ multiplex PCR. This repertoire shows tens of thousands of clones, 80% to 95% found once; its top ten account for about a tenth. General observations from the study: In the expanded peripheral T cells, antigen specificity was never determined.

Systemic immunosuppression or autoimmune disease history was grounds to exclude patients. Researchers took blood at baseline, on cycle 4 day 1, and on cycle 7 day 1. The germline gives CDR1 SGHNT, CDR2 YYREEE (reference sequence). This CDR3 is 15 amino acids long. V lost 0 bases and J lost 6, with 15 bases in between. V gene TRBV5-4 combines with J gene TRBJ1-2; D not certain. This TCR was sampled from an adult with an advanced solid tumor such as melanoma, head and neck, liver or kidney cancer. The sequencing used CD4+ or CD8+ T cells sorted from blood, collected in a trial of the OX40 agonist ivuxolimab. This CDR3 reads CASSLGAVPGDGYTF. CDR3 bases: TGTGCCAGCAGCTTGGGGGCAGTCCCGGGAGATGGCTACACCTTC.